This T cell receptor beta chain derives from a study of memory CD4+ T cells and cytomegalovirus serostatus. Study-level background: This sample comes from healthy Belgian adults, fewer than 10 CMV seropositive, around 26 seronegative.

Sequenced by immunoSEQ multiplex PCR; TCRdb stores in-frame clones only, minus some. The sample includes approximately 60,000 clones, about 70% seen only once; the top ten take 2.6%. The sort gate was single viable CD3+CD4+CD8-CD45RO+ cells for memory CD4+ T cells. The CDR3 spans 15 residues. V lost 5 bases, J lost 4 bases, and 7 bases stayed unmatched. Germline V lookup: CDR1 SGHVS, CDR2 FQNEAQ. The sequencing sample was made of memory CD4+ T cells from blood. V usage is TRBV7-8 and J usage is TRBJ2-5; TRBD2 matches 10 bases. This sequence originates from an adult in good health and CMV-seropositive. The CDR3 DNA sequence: TGTGCCAGCAGCCCCGGGACTAGCGCCTCAGAGACCCAGTACTTC. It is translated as CASSPGTSASETQYF.